These T cell receptor beta chains were read from a single sample in a study of identical twins. TCRdb reprocessed the 5' RACE reads via MiXCR and lists one record per CDR3 protein. The sample includes 750,000 to 950,000 distinct CDR3 sequences, 9% to 15% of them seen just once. This sample was shared with a second study, whose subject was yellow fever vaccine responses in identical twins.

The sample consisted of PBMCs. These receptors originate from a woman between 18 and 29 years old in good health. Both conserved end residues are part of each CDR3. Each record gives: V gene, D gene, CDR3 protein. A D gene is named only where the DNA matches it firmly.

TRBV28 - CASSGLLGANSPLHF
TRBV5-1 TRBD2 CASSLAATSGLSSYEQYF
TRBV6-4 - CASGVEASSTDTQYF
TRBV18 - CASSPFNTEAFF
TRBV6-1 TRBD2 CASSIQAGADEQYF
TRBV12-3/TRBV12-4 TRBD1 CASTPTGVYEAFF
TRBV20-1 TRBD2 CSASGLAGGSTQYF
TRBV6-6 - CASSYGAEAFF
TRBV7-9 - CASSLGPGTANEQFF
TRBV6-5 TRBD1 CASSGGQTNSPLHF
TRBV10-3 TRBD2 CAISPRGVGDEQFF
TRBV10-3 - CATQIGTGNSPLHF
TRBV12-3/TRBV12-4 TRBD1 CASSRSDRGEAFF
TRBV5-4 - CASSPQGGEETQYF
TRBV12-5 - CASGSSTEAFF
TRBV11-3 - CASSAEGQLNTGELFF
TRBV28 - CASRMTGGSYNEQFF
TRBV2 TRBD2 CASSPGGVTDTQYF
TRBV3-1 - CASSQDRGNLYEQYF
TRBV5-1 - CASSLLGFHNEQFF
TRBV19 TRBD1 CASSVPTGSGTEAFF
TRBV5-5 - CASSFYSETQYF
TRBV9 - CASSVRPPGGGYNEQFF
TRBV7-8 TRBD2 CASSSWTSGRLSQFF
TRBV24-1 - CATSDYSGREQFF
TRBV3-1 - CASSTSGEQFF
TRBV6-1 TRBD1 CASSRTGGTSFYGYTF
TRBV7-2 TRBD1 CASSMDRGSTGELFF
TRBV12-3/TRBV12-4 TRBD1 CASRPDRAANEKLFF
TRBV6-2/TRBV6-3 TRBD2 CASSRGPSGRPGETQYF
TRBV20-1 - CSARGPGTGELFF
TRBV5-1 - CASSLAGGGGRQQFF
TRBV29-1 TRBD1 CSVQGANQPQHF
TRBV5-6 - CASSYHSGVNTGELFF
TRBV12-3/TRBV12-4 TRBD2 CASSLAGLATYNEQFF
TRBV20-1 TRBD2 CSASSSGSSLVPDTQYF
TRBV9 TRBD1 CASSAGQDNQPQHF
TRBV2 - CASTSRRGSEQFF
TRBV29-1 TRBD1 CSVPGTGGGYTF
TRBV25-1 - CASSDLRGTGELFF
TRBV4-1 TRBD2 CASSQTTSGIYEQYF